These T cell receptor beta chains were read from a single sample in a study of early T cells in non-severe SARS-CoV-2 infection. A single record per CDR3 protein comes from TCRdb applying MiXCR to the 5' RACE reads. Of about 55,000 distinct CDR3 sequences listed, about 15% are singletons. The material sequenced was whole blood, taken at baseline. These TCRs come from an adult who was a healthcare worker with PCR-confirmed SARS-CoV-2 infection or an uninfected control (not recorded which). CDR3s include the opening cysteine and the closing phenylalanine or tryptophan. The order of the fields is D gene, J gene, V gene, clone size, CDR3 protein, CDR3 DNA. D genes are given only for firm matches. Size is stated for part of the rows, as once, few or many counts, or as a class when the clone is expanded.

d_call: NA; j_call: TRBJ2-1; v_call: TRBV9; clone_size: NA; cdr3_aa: CASSVEGSTEQFF; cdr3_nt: TGTGCCAGCAGCGTAGAGGGCTCTACTGAGCAGTTCTTC
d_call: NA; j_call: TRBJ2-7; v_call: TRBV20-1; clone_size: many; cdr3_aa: CSARVTPYEQYF; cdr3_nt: TGCAGTGCTAGAGTGACTCCCTACGAGCAGTACTTC
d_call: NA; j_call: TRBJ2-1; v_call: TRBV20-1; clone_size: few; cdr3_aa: CSARGVDEQFF; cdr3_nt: TGCAGTGCTAGAGGGGTAGATGAGCAGTTCTTC
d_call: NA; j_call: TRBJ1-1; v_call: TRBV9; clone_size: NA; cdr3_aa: CASSVGVGTEAFF; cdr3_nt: TGTGCCAGCAGCGTAGGGGTTGGGACTGAAGCTTTCTTT
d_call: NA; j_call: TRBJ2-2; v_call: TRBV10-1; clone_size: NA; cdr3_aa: CASTPEGTGELFF; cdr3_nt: TGCGCCAGCACCCCCGAGGGAACCGGGGAGCTGTTTTTT
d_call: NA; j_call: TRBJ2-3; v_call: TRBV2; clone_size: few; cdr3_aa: CASRQGMSGDTQYF; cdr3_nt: TGTGCCAGCAGACAGGGGATGAGCGGGGATACGCAGTATTTT
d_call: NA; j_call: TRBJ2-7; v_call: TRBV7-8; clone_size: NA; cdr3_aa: CASSLSLWTAIYEQYF; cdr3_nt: TGTGCCAGCAGCTTATCCCTCTGGACGGCTATTTACGAGCAGTACTTC
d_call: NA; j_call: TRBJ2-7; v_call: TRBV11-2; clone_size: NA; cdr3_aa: CASSLSSTSYEQYF; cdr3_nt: TGTGCCAGCAGCTTGAGTAGCACATCCTACGAGCAGTACTTC
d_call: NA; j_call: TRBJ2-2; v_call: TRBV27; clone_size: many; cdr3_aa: CASSLAVFSTGELFF; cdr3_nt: TGTGCCAGCAGCCTTGCGGTATTTAGCACCGGGGAGCTGTTTTTT
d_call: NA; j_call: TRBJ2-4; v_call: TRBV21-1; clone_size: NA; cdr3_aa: CASSTKAGPNIQYF; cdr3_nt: TGTGCCAGCAGCACCAAAGCCGGACCGAACATTCAGTACTTC
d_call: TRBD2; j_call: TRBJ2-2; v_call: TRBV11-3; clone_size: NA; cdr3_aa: CASSFRASSGRRPGELFF; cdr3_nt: TGTGCCAGCAGCTTCAGGGCCTCTAGCGGGAGGCGCCCCGGGGAGCTGTTTTTT
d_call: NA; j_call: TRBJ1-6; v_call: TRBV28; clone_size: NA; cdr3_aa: CASTTSGSPLHF; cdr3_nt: TGTGCCAGCACCACTTCGGGATCACCCCTCCACTTT
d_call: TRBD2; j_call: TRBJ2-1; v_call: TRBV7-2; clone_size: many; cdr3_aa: CASSPISGRDYEQFF; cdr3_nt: TGTGCCAGCAGCCCAATCAGCGGGAGGGACTATGAGCAGTTCTTC
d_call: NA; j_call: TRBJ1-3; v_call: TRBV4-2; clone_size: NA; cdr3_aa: CASSQGASSSGNTIYF; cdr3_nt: TGTGCCAGCAGCCAAGGGGCCTCTTCATCTGGAAACACCATATATTTT
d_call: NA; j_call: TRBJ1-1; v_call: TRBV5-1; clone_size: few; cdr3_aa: CASTYGQMNTEAFF; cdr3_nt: TGCGCCAGCACCTACGGACAGATGAACACTGAAGCTTTCTTT
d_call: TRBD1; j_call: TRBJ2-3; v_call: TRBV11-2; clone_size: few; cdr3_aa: CASSFQTGGMTDTQYF; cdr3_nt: TGTGCCAGCAGCTTTCAAACAGGGGGCATGACAGATACGCAGTATTTT
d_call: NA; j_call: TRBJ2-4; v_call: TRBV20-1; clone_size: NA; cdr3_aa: CSASFRAKNIQYF; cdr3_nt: TGCAGTGCTAGTTTCCGGGCCAAAAACATTCAGTACTTC
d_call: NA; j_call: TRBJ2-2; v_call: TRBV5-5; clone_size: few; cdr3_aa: CASSSMGGNTGELFF; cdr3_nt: TGTGCCAGCAGCTCCATGGGGGGGAACACCGGGGAGCTGTTTTTT
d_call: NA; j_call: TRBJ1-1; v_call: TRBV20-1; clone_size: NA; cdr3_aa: CSAREAGRGNTEAFF; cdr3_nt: TGCAGTGCTAGGGAGGCCGGGAGGGGGAACACTGAAGCTTTCTTT
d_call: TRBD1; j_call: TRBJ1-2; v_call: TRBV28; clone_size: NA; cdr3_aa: CASSSGTGGGEVEGYTF; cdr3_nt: TGTGCCAGCAGTTCCGGGACAGGGGGCGGTGAGGTAGAAGGCTACACCTTC